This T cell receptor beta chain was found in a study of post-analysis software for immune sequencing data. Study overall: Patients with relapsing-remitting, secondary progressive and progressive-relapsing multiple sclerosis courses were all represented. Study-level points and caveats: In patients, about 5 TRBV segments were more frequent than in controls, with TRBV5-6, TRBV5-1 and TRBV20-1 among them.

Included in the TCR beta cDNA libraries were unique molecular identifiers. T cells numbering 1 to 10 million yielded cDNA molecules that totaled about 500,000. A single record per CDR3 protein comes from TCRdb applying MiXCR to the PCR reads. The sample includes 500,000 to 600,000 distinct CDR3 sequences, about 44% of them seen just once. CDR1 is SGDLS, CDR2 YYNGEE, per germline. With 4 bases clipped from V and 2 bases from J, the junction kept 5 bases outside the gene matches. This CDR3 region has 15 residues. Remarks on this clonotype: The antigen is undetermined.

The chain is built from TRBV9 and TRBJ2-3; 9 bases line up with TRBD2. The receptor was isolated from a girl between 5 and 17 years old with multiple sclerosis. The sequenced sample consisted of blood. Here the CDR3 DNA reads TGTGCCAGCAGCATTGTAGCGGGGGTCACAGATACGCAGTATTTT. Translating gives CASSIVAGVTDTQYF.